Reported below is one T cell receptor (beta chain). What this receptor recognizes is not known. No per-base quality is available; no much larger clone lies one base away. The data derive from a study of T cell clonotyping in hematopoietic cell transplantation (dated by TCRdb to the early 2020s). Describing the broader study: Recipient samples taken before transplant were obtained following cytoreduction. Patients were recruited between September 2015 and January 2017 and followed until late 2020 or death. In the study, roughly 140 blood samples were gathered from 30 to 40 consecutive transplant recipients and their related donors. What the authors observed across the whole study: Overlap with donor repertoires was found for only a small fraction of recipient repertoires, with over 95% found to appear de novo at the given depth. Donor and pretransplant recipient Inverse Simpson Index values predicted broader posttransplant TCR repertoire diversity. The sample size was limited, and CD4 and CD8 repertoire contributions could not be separated because cells were not sorted. Recipient TCR diversity fell after transplant, with pathologically expanded clonotypes rising progressively from day 30 to day 180.

Sample time point, as interpreted from the label and publication: recipient sample about 28 days before transplant, after cytoreduction. Blood samples were obtained from recipients approximately 28 days before transplant and at days 30, 100 and 180 after transplant. Nuclei Lysis Solution was used to extract genomic DNA from fresh or cryopreserved unfractionated peripheral blood mononuclear cells. With the immunoSEQ assay, which is a bias-controlled multiplex PCR relying on V- and J-specific primers, TCR beta CDR3 regions were amplified from genomic DNA. A second PCR step added a proprietary barcode and Illumina adapter sequences to the CDR3 amplicons. CDR3 libraries were sequenced on an Illumina MiSeq instrument. Under the source paper's analysis protocol: Export and quality control were handled in immunoSEQ Analyzer 3.0, while downstream analyses relied on R Bioconductor and Immunarch. Repertoire metrics were calculated using only productive rearrangements within the normalized downsampled data set. Clonotypes larger than 5 templates in the normalized cohort were defined as pathologically expanded. The Inverse Simpson Index was used to measure repertoire diversity. To capture all clonotypes, CMV-specificity analyses were performed on the non-normalized data set. TCRdb's version of the immuneACCESS table is confined to in-frame rearrangements and falls short of the full clone set. An unresolved V gene accounts for under half of the shortfall where checked; the remainder is of unknown origin. V, J and clone size are those of that table, while D and trimming were read from the DNA. The sample table contains tens of thousands of clones; only one count was recorded for almost 97% of them. Roughly 1.7% of the sample lies in the top ten.

Via the germline V gene, CDR1 is MNHNS and CDR2 SASEGT. Including cysteine and phenylalanine, the CDR3 has 14 amino acids. Just CDR3 DNA is preserved here, 42 bases in frame from base 1. The V end loses 7 bases and the J end loses 5 bases, and a stretch of 18 bases separates them. The V and J segments used are TRBV6-1 and TRBJ2-7; TRBD2 is a weak D gene call, 7 bases matching. Sequenced here: peripheral blood mononuclear cells, sampled before stem cell transplant. The TCR comes from a woman aged 50 to 60 with acute myeloid leukemia. Some clones in this sample may be carry-over from other donors' samples. The DNA sequence reads TGTGCCAGCAATCCCAATCGGGGGGCCAACGAGCAGTACTTC. This sequence encodes CASNPNRGANEQYF.